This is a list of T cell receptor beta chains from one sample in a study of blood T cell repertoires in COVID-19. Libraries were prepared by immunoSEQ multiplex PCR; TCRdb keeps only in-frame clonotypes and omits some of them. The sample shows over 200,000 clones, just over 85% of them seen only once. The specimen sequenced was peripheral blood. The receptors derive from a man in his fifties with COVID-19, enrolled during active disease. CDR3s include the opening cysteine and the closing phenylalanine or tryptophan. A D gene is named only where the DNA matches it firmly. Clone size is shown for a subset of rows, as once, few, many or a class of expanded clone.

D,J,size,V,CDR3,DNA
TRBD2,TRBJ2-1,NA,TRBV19,CASSIWPSGSDNEQFF,TGTGCCAGTAGTATTTGGCCTAGCGGGAGTGACAATGAGCAGTTCTTC
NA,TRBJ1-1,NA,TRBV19,CASSIILNTEAFF,TGTGCCAGTAGTATTATTTTGAACACTGAAGCTTTCTTT
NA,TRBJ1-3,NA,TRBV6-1,CASSEAVQGAGNTIYF,TGTGCCAGCAGTGAAGCCGTACAGGGAGCTGGAAACACCATATATTTT
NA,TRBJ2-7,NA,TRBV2,CASRVTEQYF,TGTGCCAGCAGGGTGACTGAGCAGTACTTC
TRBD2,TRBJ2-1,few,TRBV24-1,CATSTSTSGDYNEQFF,TGTGCCACCAGTACCTCGACTAGCGGGGACTACAATGAGCAGTTCTTC
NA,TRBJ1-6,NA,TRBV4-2,CASSQGGWRVGNSPLHF,TGTGCCAGCAGCCAAGGGGGGTGGAGGGTTGGTAATTCACCCCTCCACTTT
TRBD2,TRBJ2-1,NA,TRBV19,CASSIKTLAAYNEQFF,TGTGCCAGTAGTATAAAAACACTAGCGGCCTACAATGAGCAGTTCTTC
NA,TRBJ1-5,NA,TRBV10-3,CAILGWTAYSNQPQHF,TGTGCCATCCTCGGTTGGACAGCGTATAGCAATCAGCCCCAGCATTTT
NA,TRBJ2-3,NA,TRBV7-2,CASRQISTDTQYF,TGTGCCAGCCGACAGATTAGCACAGATACGCAGTATTTT
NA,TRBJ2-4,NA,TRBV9,CASSVGYGVQYF,TGTGCCAGCAGCGTAGGATATGGAGTTCAGTACTTC
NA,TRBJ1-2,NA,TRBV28,CASSWRVGYTF,TGTGCCAGCAGTTGGAGGGTCGGCTACACCTTC